These 18 T cell receptor beta chains originate from one sample sequenced in a study of read filtering for tumor transcriptome and immune sequencing. Molecular barcoded adaptors covering alpha/delta and beta/gamma chains were used on 400 to 450 ng RNA. TCRdb ran MiXCR on the reads and lists one entry per CDR3 protein. The sample lists about 37,000 distinct CDR3 sequences; approximately 10% were seen once. The specimen was a population of CD138-negative cells sorted from bone marrow. The source is a donor older than 35 with multiple myeloma.

Ten or more counts support this clonotype. The chain joins TRBV5-1 to TRBJ2-7; tentative D call: TRBD2 (7 bases). Germline CDR1 SGHRS, CDR2 YFSETQ. This CDR3 is built from 15 residues. V lost 10 bases and J 2 bases, leaving 22 bases between the germline ends. In DNA form, the CDR3 reads TGCGCCTGCAACATGGGGGGGGGCAGTACCTACGAGCAGTACTTC. It encodes CACNMGGGSTYEQYF.

For this clonotype: One base away lies a much larger clone, so this may be a sequencing read error. This sequence joins TRBV7-9 and TRBJ2-7; D assignment may be TRBD1 or TRBD2 (5 bases each). Trimming shortened V by 5 bases and J by 4 bases, and 15 bases separated the two germline ends. CDR1 and CDR2 (germline): SEHNR, FQNEAQ (reference sequence). CDR3 length equals 14 residues. DNA of the CDR3: TGTGCCAGCAGCCTCGGGATAGGGGAATACGAGCAGTACTTC. Translating it yields CASSLGIGEYEQYF.

This clonotype occurred many times. The CDR3 is CATGQGAMSGTEAFF. CDR3 coding DNA: TGTGCCACGGGACAGGGGGCGATGAGCGGCACTGAAGCTTTCTTT. The rearrangement joins TRBV7-9 to TRBJ1-1; 12 nucleotides match TRBD1. The V gene's germline CDR1 is SEHNR and CDR2 FQNEAQ (reference sequence). The V and J ends lost 10 bases and 4 bases, in that order; junction bases with no gene match: 10. The CDR3 runs to 15 residues.

This clonotype has ten or more counts. The chain uses TRBV20-1 and TRBJ2-1; unclear D gene. CDR1 DFQATT and CDR2 SNEGSKA come from the germline V gene (reference sequence). The CDR3 spans 17 residues. V lost 6 bases, J lost 4 bases, and 25 bases lay in between. CDR3 coding DNA: TGCAGTGCCCTATCCCCCCTAACTGGCCTTCAATACAATGAGCAGTTCTTC. Protein: CSALSPLTGLQYNEQFF.

Remarks on this clonotype: This may be a read error, as it is one base from a much larger clone. This sequence joins TRBV20-1 and TRBJ1-1; maybe TRBD1 (5 bases). This CDR3 comprises 14 residues. Germline V gene lookup returns CDR1 DFQATT and CDR2 SNEGSKA (reference sequence). Trimming removed 1 base from V and 4 bases from J, with 13 bases in between. The CDR3 DNA is TGCAGTGCTAGAGGGGGGTCTCTGAGCACTGAAGCTTTCTTT. It codes for CSARGGSLSTEAFF.

This clonotype has a count of ten or more. The chain employs TRBV9 and TRBJ2-1; 8 bases agree with TRBD2. The CDR3 covers 16 residues. J was trimmed by 0 bases and V by 4 bases; bases with no gene match: 6. The V gene's germline CDR1 is SGDLS and CDR2 YYNGEE. Here the CDR3 reads CASSPIAGSSYNEQFF. CDR3 DNA: TGTGCCAGCAGCCCTATAGCGGGGAGCTCCTACAATGAGCAGTTCTTC. The full variable domain, in which reference TRBV9 and TRBJ2-1 provide the parts outside the CDR3, is DSGVTQTPKHLITATGQRVTLRCSPRSGDLSVYWYQQSLDQGLQFLIQYYNGEERAKGNILERFSAQQFPDLHSELNLSSLELGDSALYFCASSPIAGSSYNEQFFGPGTRLTVL.

Concerning this clonotype itself: A much larger clone is a single base away; this may be a read error. V usage is TRBV14 and J usage is TRBJ2-2, with D tentatively TRBD2 (7 bases). The germline V and J ends were trimmed by 2 bases and 5 bases, with 15 bases remaining between them. The CDR3 is 16 residues long. CDR1 and CDR2 (germline): SGHDN, FVKESK. The CDR3: CASSQTGGHETGELFF. CDR3 in DNA: TGTGCCAGCAGCCAAACCGGGGGGCATGAAACCGGGGAGCTGTTTTTT.

CDR3 DNA sequence: TGTGCCACCAGCAGAGATAGGGGTACGCAGTATTTT. Translating it yields CATSRDRGTQYF. The rearrangement joins TRBV15 to TRBJ2-3; D possibly corresponds to TRBD1 (5 bases). The CDR3 loop spans 12 amino acids. Germline V gene sequence: CDR1 LNHNV, CDR2 YYDKDF (reference sequence). V lost 0 bases to trimming and J lost 8 bases, with 6 bases between them.

This clonotype was counted at least ten times. V and J are TRBV4-1 and TRBJ1-6; TRBD1 aligns across 7 bases. Germline CDR1 reads MGHRA; CDR2 reads YSYEKL. The ends lost 1 base at V and 5 bases at J; junction bases unmatched: 14. This CDR3 has 19 amino acids. For the CDR3, the DNA is TGCGCCAGCAGCCAAGTATCCCCCCGAAAGGACAGGCATAATTCACCCCTCCACTTT. It is translated as CASSQVSPRKDRHNSPLHF.

The table lists this clonotype with many counts. This rearrangement joins TRBV7-9 to TRBJ2-2; D gene unclear. Trimming took off 2 bases at V and 5 bases at J, with 6 bases between the two ends. Germline values: CDR1 SEHNR, CDR2 FQNEAQ (reference sequence). There are 13 residues in the CDR3. The CDR3 loop reads CASSLRSTGELFF. CDR3 bases: TGTGCCAGCAGCTTACGTTCGACCGGGGAGCTGTTTTTT. Complete variable domain (other parts from reference TRBV7-9 and TRBJ2-2): DTGVSQNPRHKITKRGQNVTFRCDPISEHNRLYWYRQTLGQGPEFLTYFQNEAQLEKSRLLSDRFSAERPKGSFSTLEIQRTEQGDSAMYLCASSLRSTGELFFGEGSRLTVL.

A note on this clonotype: No conserved phenylalanine or tryptophan ends this CDR3, so it is likely a read error. This chain joins TRBV14 and TRBJ2-1; TRBD2 matches at 7 bases. Germline-derived CDR1 and CDR2 are SGHDN and FVKESK. CDR3 size: 15 residues. The V segment lost 6 bases and the J segment 5 bases; nucleotides outside the gene matches: 10. CDR3 in amino acids: CASRHWGGNHNEQFL. In DNA form, the CDR3 reads TGTGCCAGCAGACACTGGGGGGGGAACCACAATGAGCAGTTCCTC.

This clonotype was counted a few times. This chain connects TRBV4-1 to TRBJ2-1, with a weak D call TRBD1 (6 bases). The germline V gene has CDR1 MGHRA and CDR2 YSYEKL. Trimming shortened V by 0 bases and J by 2 bases, and 11 bases separated the two germline ends. The CDR3 sequence is 16 residues long. CDR3 sequence (DNA): TGCGCCAGCAGCCAAGATCACGCAGGGGCCTACAATGAGCAGTTCTTC. Protein sequence: CASSQDHAGAYNEQFF.

The V gene is TRBV29-1, the J gene TRBJ2-5, with 10 bases aligning to TRBD2. The CDR3 spans 14 residues. The V gene end was trimmed by 5 bases and the J gene end by 5 bases; junction bases not matched to a gene: 8. Per germline, CDR1 SQVTM and CDR2 ANQGSEA. Here the CDR3 DNA reads TGCAGCGTTCTAGCGGGGGACTCCGTGGAGACCCAGTACTTC. Translation: CSVLAGDSVETQYF.

This clonotype was observed a handful of times. A much larger clone lies one base from this, so it may be a read error. V is TRBV28 and J is TRBJ1-4; D may be TRBD1 (5 bases). Germline-derived CDR1 and CDR2 are MDHEN and SYDVKM. The CDR3 runs to 15 residues. CDR3 residues: CASSQGGQGGEKLSF. In DNA form, the CDR3 reads TGTGCCAGCAGTCAGGGCGGCCAGGGTGGTGAAAAACTGTCTTTT.

About this clonotype itself: A read error may explain this, as a much larger clone is one base away. The chain joins TRBV6-2 or TRBV6-3 to TRBJ1-1; 7 nucleotides match TRBD1. The J segment lost 8 bases and the V segment lost 2 bases, leaving 11 bases of the junction unmatched. Per the germline V gene, CDR1 is MNHEY and CDR2 is SVGEGT. CDR3 length equals 15 residues. CDR3 residues: CASSYQATGYVEAFF. CDR3 bases: TGTGCCAGCAGTTACCAAGCGACAGGGTACGTGGAAGCTTTCTTT.

This clonotype was seen a handful of times. The chain recombines TRBV20-1 with TRBJ2-5, with TRBD2 matching 7 bases. With 3 bases clipped from V and 3 bases from J, the junction kept 4 bases outside the gene matches. The germline CDR1 and CDR2 sequences are DFQATT and SNEGSKA (reference sequence). This CDR3 region has 13 residues. The CDR3, as DNA: TGCAGTGCTAGCGGGGGGTCCAAAGAGACCCAGTACTTC. Translation: CSASGGSKETQYF.

Of note for this clonotype: Just one base apart from a much larger clone, this may be a read error. The rearrangement links TRBV20-1 to TRBJ1-2; no clear D. In germline, CDR1 is DFQATT, CDR2 SNEGSKA (reference sequence). This CDR3 has 11 amino acids. This CDR3 is CGARPQQGYTF. The CDR3 DNA follows: TGCGGTGCTAGGCCTCAGCAGGGCTACACCTTC.

The chain carries TRBV12-3 or TRBV12-4 and TRBJ2-7, with TRBD2 as a possible D gene (6 bases). The CDR3 length is 12 residues. V was clipped by 11 bases and J by 5 bases, with 16 bases between them. In DNA, the CDR3 is TGTGCCTCCCGGGCCGGCGGGGACGAGCAGTACTTC. As protein: CASRAGGDEQYF.